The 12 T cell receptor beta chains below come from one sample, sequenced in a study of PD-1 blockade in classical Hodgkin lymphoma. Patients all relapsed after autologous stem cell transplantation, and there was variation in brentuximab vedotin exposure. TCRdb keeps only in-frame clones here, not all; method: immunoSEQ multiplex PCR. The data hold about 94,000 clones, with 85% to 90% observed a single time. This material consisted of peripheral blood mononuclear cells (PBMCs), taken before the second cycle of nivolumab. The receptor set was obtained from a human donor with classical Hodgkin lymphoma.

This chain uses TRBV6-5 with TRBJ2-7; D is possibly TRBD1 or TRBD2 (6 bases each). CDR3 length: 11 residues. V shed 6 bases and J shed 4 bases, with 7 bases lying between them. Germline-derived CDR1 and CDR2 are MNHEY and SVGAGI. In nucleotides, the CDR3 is TGTGCCAGCAGAGGGGGGTACGAGCAGTACTTC. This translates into CASRGGYEQYF.

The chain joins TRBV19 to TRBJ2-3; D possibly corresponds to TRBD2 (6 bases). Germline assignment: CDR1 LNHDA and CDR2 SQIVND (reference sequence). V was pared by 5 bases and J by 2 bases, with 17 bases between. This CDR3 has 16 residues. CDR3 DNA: TGTGCCAGTAGTTTCCCAGCCGGAGGGGTCACAGATACGCAGTATTTT. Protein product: CASSFPAGGVTDTQYF.

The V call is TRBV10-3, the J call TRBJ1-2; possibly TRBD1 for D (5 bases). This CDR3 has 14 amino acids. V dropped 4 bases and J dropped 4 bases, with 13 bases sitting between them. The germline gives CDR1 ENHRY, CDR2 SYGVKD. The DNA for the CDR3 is TGTGCCATCAGTGGTCGGGGCACTGCCTATGGCTACACCTTC. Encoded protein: CAISGRGTAYGYTF.

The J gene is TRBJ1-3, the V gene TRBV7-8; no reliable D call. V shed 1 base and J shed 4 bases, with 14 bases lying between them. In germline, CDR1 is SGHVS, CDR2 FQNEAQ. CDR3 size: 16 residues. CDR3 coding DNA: TGTGCCAGCAGCTTAGTCGGGTCTCTAGAGGGAAACACCATATATTTT. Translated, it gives CASSLVGSLEGNTIYF. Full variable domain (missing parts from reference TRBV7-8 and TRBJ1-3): GAGVSQSPRYKVAKRGQDVALRCDPISGHVSLFWYQQALGQGPEFLTYFQNEAQLDKSGLPSDRFFAERPEGSVSTLKIQRTQQEDSAVYLCASSLVGSLEGNTIYFGEGSWLTVV.

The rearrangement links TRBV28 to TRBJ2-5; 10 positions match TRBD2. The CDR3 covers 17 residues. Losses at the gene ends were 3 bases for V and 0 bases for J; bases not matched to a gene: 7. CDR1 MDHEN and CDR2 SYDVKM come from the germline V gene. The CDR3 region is CASSFRLAGLNQETQYF. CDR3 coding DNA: TGTGCCAGCAGTTTTAGACTAGCGGGTTTGAACCAAGAGACCCAGTACTTC.

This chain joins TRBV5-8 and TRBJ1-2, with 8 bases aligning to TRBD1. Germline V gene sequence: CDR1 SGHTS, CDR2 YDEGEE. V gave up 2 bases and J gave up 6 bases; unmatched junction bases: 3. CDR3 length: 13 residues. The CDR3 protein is CASSFKQGDGYTF. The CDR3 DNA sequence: TGTGCCAGCAGCTTTAAACAGGGGGATGGCTACACCTTC.

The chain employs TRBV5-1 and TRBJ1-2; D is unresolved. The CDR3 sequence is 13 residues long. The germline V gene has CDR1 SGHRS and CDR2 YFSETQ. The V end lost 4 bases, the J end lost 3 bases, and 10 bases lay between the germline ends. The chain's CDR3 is CASSPGEHYGYTF. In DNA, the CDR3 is TGCGCCAGCAGCCCGGGCGAGCACTATGGCTACACCTTC.

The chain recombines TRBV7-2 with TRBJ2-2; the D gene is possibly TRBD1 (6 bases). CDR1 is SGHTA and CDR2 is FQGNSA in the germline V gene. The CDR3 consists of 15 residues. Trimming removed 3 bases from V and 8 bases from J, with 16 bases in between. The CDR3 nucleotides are TGTGCCAGCAGCTTGCGCCGACAGGCCGCGGGGGAGCTGTTTTTT. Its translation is CASSLRRQAAGELFF.

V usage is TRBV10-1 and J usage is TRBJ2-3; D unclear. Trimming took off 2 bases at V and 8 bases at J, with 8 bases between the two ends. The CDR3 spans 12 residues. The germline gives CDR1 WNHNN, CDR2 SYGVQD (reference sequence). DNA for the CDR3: TGCGCCAGCAGTGAGAGGTTGGGTACGCAGTATTTT. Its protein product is CASSERLGTQYF.

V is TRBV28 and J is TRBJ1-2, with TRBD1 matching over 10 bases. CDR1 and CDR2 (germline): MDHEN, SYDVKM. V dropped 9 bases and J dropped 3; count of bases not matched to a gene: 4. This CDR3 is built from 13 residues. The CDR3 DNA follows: TGTGCCAGTCGACAGGGGGCCGACTATGGCTACACCTTC. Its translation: CASRQGADYGYTF.

The chain's CDR3 is CASGVDNYEQYF. Written as DNA, the CDR3 is TGTGCCAGTGGGGTGGACAACTACGAGCAGTACTTC. This chain connects TRBV18 to TRBJ2-7; D is possibly TRBD1 (5 bases). With 9 bases removed from V and 3 bases from J, the gap between germline ends came to 12 bases. This CDR3 comprises 12 residues. The germline CDR1 and CDR2 sequences are KGHSH and LQKENI.

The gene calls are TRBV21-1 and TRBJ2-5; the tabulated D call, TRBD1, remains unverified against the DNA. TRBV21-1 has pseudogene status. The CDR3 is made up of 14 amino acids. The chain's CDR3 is CASSAPGQEETQYF. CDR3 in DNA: TGTGCCAGCAGCGCCCCGGGACAGGAAGAGACCCAGTACTTC.